Presented here are 24 T cell receptor beta chains from one specimen sequenced in a study of cytomegalovirus exposure and HLA in healthy donors. Amplification used 60 Vbeta primers and 13 Jbeta primers. TCRdb keeps only in-frame clones here, not all; method: immunoSEQ multiplex PCR. The sample holds 100,000 to 120,000 clones; 60% to 85% are singletons and the top ten take 2.5% to 3%. The sample taken for sequencing was PBMCs. The receptors stem from a woman in her fifties or sixties in good health and CMV-seropositive.

The chain uses TRBV2 and TRBJ2-2; 11 bases align to TRBD1. The V gene's germline CDR1 is SNHLY and CDR2 FYNNEI. V trimming: 7 bases; J trimming: 5 bases; junction bases outside the gene matches: 3. The CDR3 totals 14 residues. The CDR3 is CASKGQGGTGELFF. The CDR3 region has the DNA TGTGCCAGCAAGGGACAGGGGGGGACCGGGGAGCTGTTTTTT.

The rearrangement uses TRBV9 and TRBJ2-2; perhaps TRBD1 as D (5 bases). CDR1 SGDLS and CDR2 YYNGEE come from the germline V gene. The CDR3 sequence is 14 residues long. Trimming pared 7 bases from V and 1 base from J, leaving 11 bases between. CDR3 loop: CASAGAVNTGELFF. CDR3 in DNA: TGTGCCAGCGCTGGGGCGGTGAACACCGGGGAGCTGTTTTTT.

This rearrangement joins TRBV4-1 to TRBJ2-2; a possible D gene is TRBD2 (6 bases). Trimming cost V 0 bases and J 4 bases, with 12 bases left between them. The CDR3 runs to 16 residues. Germline CDR1 is MGHRA and CDR2 is YSYEKL. The CDR3 DNA is TGCGCCAGCAGCCAAGAATATGTGGGGGGCACCGGGGAGCTGTTTTTT. This encodes CASSQEYVGGTGELFF.

The rearrangement links TRBV7-9 to TRBJ2-1, with 10 bases aligning to TRBD1. CDR1 and CDR2 from the germline V gene are SEHNR and FQNEAQ (reference sequence). This CDR3 spans 16 amino acids. J was trimmed by 8 bases and V by 4 bases; bases with no gene match: 11. The CDR3 DNA sequence: TGTGCCAGCAGCTCGGACAGGGGGAGTGAAATCGATGAGCAGTTCTTC. It yields the protein CASSSDRGSEIDEQFF.

The chain recombines TRBV7-9 with TRBJ1-2; D ambiguous. This CDR3 is built from 11 residues. V lost 2 bases and J 8 bases, leaving 6 bases between the germline ends. Germline loops: CDR1 SEHNR, CDR2 FQNEAQ (reference sequence). This chain's CDR3 is CASSLFGGYTF. The CDR3 DNA sequence: TGTGCCAGCAGCTTATTCGGGGGCTACACCTTC.

J is TRBJ1-5 and V is TRBV19; no firm D call. The CDR3 extends over 16 amino acids. V lost 6 bases and J lost 0, with 15 bases in between. Germline V gene lookup returns CDR1 LNHDA and CDR2 SQIVND (reference sequence). The CDR3 loop is CASSPFAGISNQPQHF. The CDR3 nucleotides are TGTGCCAGTAGCCCCTTCGCGGGGATTAGCAATCAGCCCCAGCATTTT. The full variable domain, its missing parts supplied by reference TRBV19 and TRBJ1-5, is DGGITQSPKYLFRKEGQNVTLSCEQNLNHDAMYWYRQDPGQGLRLIYYSQIVNDFQKGDIAEGYSVSREKKESFPLTVTSAQKNPTAFYLCASSPFAGISNQPQHFGDGTRLSIL.

The chain carries TRBV18 and TRBJ2-3; 13 bases are shared with TRBD2. Looked up from germline, CDR1 is KGHSH and CDR2 is LQKENI. The length of the CDR3 is 16 residues. V gave up 0 bases and J gave up 6 bases; unmatched junction bases: 3. The CDR3: CASSPPGLAGVDTQYF. Here the CDR3 DNA reads TGTGCCAGCTCACCACCTGGACTAGCGGGAGTCGATACGCAGTATTTT.

V and J are TRBV5-1 and TRBJ1-4; no clear D gene. Germline V gene data show CDR1 as SGHRS and CDR2 as YFSETQ. The CDR3 has 14 residues. The V end was cut by 4 bases, the J end by 0 bases, with 7 bases between. This CDR3 reads CASSPGTTNEKLFF. The CDR3 nucleotides read TGCGCCAGCAGCCCGGGGACAACTAATGAAAAACTGTTTTTT.

The chain joins TRBV28 to TRBJ2-1; 7 nucleotides match TRBD2. The CDR3 extends over 12 amino acids. Germline CDR1 reads MDHEN; CDR2 reads SYDVKM. J was trimmed by 7 bases and V by 7 bases; bases with no gene match: 4. CDR3 DNA sequence: TGTGCCAGCATTCAGGGAGGGAATGAGCAGTTCTTC. Encoded protein: CASIQGGNEQFF.

The chain joins TRBV7-9 to TRBJ1-2; maybe TRBD1 (6 bases). From germline, CDR1 is SEHNR and CDR2 FQNEAQ (reference sequence). V was cut by 5 bases and J by 4 bases, with 11 bases left in between. The CDR3 loop spans 13 amino acids. The CDR3: CASSPGQSYGYTF. CDR3 DNA: TGTGCCAGCAGCCCCGGACAGAGCTATGGCTACACCTTC.

This clone was counted between two and nine times. V gene TRBV2 combines with J gene TRBJ2-1; 11 nucleotides agree with TRBD1. CDR1 is SNHLY and CDR2 is FYNNEI in the germline V gene. This CDR3 is built from 15 residues. V was clipped by 6 bases and J by 5 bases; unmatched bases: 6. CDR3 sequence reads: CASRPRDRGNNEQFF. The CDR3 DNA reads as TGTGCCAGCAGACCCCGGGACAGGGGGAACAATGAGCAGTTCTTC.

This clone was counted a single time. The chain is built from TRBV7-9 and TRBJ1-2, with TRBD1 matching over 8 bases. Germline values: CDR1 SEHNR, CDR2 FQNEAQ (reference sequence). With V trimmed by 5 bases and J by 7 bases, 6 bases remained unmatched. The CDR3 extends over 13 amino acids. The CDR3 DNA reads TGTGCCAGCAGCGAGACAGGGGAGGGTGGCTACACCTTC. This sequence encodes CASSETGEGGYTF.

The rearrangement joins TRBV7-2 to TRBJ1-1; D might be TRBD1 (6 bases). From germline, CDR1 is SGHTA and CDR2 FQGNSA. This CDR3 is 15 amino acids long. Trimming took off 5 bases at V and 4 bases at J, with 17 bases between the two ends. The CDR3 is CASSRFRGRGTEAFF. CDR3 nucleotides: TGTGCCAGCAGCCGGTTCAGGGGTCGGGGCACTGAAGCTTTCTTT.

The chain joins TRBV19 to TRBJ1-3; D is ambiguous. Germline lookup yields CDR1 LNHDA and CDR2 SQIVND (reference sequence). V dropped 6 bases and J dropped 1 base, with 7 bases sitting between them. The CDR3 contains 13 residues. The CDR3 region is CASRTVSGNTIYF. The DNA of the CDR3 is TGTGCCAGTAGAACTGTTTCTGGAAACACCATATATTTT.

The CDR3 region has the DNA TGTGCCAGCAGCTTAGGGGGACTTATCAGCGGGGAGACCCAGTACTTC. This gives the protein CASSLGGLISGETQYF. The rearrangement links TRBV7-9 to TRBJ2-5; D may be TRBD2 (6 bases). Germline loops: CDR1 SEHNR, CDR2 FQNEAQ (reference sequence). The CDR3 is 16 amino acids. With 1 base removed from V and 5 bases from J, the gap between germline ends came to 17 bases.

The chain joins TRBV28 to TRBJ1-2; D possibly corresponds to TRBD1 (5 bases). The germline V gene has CDR1 MDHEN and CDR2 SYDVKM. CDR3 length: 15 amino acids. Between the trimmed V and J ends, which lost 4 bases and 4 bases, there was a span of 16 bases. The CDR3 spells CASSSTGTASYGYTF. CDR3 nucleotide sequence: TGTGCCAGCAGTTCCACCGGGACTGCGTCCTATGGCTACACCTTC.

The CDR3 DNA sequence: TGTGCCAGCAGTTTAGGACAGACAATGTACAATGAGCAGTTCTTC. Translating gives CASSLGQTMYNEQFF. V and J are TRBV27 and TRBJ2-1, with D possibly matching TRBD1 (6 bases). The CDR3 is 15 amino acids. V lost 2 bases, J lost 4 bases, and 12 bases lay in between. In germline, CDR1 is MNHEY, CDR2 SMNVEV (reference sequence).

The J gene is TRBJ1-5, the V gene TRBV30, with 7 bases lining up with TRBD1. Germline assignment: CDR1 GTSNPN and CDR2 SVGIG (reference sequence). There are 16 residues in the CDR3. J was trimmed by 2 bases and V by 0 bases; bases with no gene match: 7. The CDR3, as DNA: TGTGCCTGGAGTGTATCAGGGGACAGCGGCAATCAGCCCCAGCATTTT. Amino acids: CAWSVSGDSGNQPQHF.

This clone was seen once. The chain combines TRBV27 with TRBJ2-1; tentative D call: TRBD1 (6 bases). Germline V lookup: CDR1 MNHEY, CDR2 SMNVEV (reference sequence). The V and J ends lost 2 bases and 4 bases respectively, with 9 bases between them. The CDR3 contains 14 residues. The CDR3 region has the DNA TGTGCCAGCAGTTTAGGGGACACGTACAATGAGCAGTTCTTC. The encoded protein is CASSLGDTYNEQFF.

This clone was detected a few times. The V gene is TRBV6-5, the J gene TRBJ2-1; D gene ambiguous. The V end lost 0 bases, the J end lost 5 bases, and 8 bases lay between the germline ends. CDR3 size: 14 residues. Germline-derived CDR1 and CDR2 are MNHEY and SVGAGI. The CDR3 is CASSYSEFDNEQFF. CDR3 bases: TGTGCCAGCAGTTACTCGGAGTTTGACAATGAGCAGTTCTTC.

This clone turned up a few times. V and J are TRBV19 and TRBJ2-1, with 11 bases fitting TRBD2. Trimming removed 6 bases from V and 4 bases from J; junction bases left unmatched: 5. The CDR3 loop spans 15 amino acids. The germline V gene has CDR1 LNHDA and CDR2 SQIVND (reference sequence). In nucleotides, the CDR3 is TGTGCCAGTAGGGGGGGACTAGCGGAATACAATGAGCAGTTCTTC. Amino acids: CASRGGLAEYNEQFF.

The CDR3 DNA sequence: TGTGCCAGCAGTCCCGATATCGGGGGGCGGGACAATGAGCAGTTCTTC. Protein: CASSPDIGGRDNEQFF. The chain links TRBV28 to TRBJ2-1; possibly TRBD2 for D (7 bases). CDR1 MDHEN and CDR2 SYDVKM come from the germline V gene. CDR3 size: 16 residues. With 5 bases removed from V and 5 bases from J, the gap between germline ends came to 19 bases.

The chain recombines TRBV18 with TRBJ1-5; D is possibly TRBD1 (5 bases). Germline loops: CDR1 KGHSH, CDR2 LQKENI. This CDR3 region has 14 residues. The V gene lost 5 bases and the J gene lost 0 bases, with 8 bases spanning the gap. This CDR3 is CASSVRDSNQPQHF. The DNA for the CDR3 is TGTGCCAGCTCAGTCAGGGATAGCAATCAGCCCCAGCATTTT.

The V and J genes are TRBV21-1 and TRBJ1-2; the D segment call TRBD1 is taken from the table without a DNA check. TRBV21-1 is a pseudogene segment. The CDR3 totals 16 residues. This CDR3 is CASSKDSRQGGYGYTF. The CDR3 coding sequence is TGTGCCAGCAGCAAAGACTCAAGGCAGGGTGGCTATGGCTACACCTTC.